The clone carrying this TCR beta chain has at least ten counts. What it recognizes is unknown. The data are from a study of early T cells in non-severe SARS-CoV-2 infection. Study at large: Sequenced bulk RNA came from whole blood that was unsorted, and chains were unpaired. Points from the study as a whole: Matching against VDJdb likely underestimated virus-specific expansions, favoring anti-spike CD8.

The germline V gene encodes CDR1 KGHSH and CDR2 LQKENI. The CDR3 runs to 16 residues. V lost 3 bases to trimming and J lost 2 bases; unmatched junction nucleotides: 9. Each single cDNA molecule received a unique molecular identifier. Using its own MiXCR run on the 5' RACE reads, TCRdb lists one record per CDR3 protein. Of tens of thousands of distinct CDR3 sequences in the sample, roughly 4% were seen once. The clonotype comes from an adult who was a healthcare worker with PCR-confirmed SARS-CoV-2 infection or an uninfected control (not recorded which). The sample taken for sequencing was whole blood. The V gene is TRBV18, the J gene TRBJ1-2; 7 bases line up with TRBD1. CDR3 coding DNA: TGTGCCAGCTCACCCACAGGGGACTCCCGAAACTATGGCTACACCTTC. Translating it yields CASSPTGDSRNYGYTF.